Each of the 7 T cell receptor beta chains below was sequenced from the same sample in a study of blood T cell repertoires in COVID-19. Only in-frame clones appear in the TCRdb table, and some are missing; sequencing was by immunoSEQ multiplex PCR. Of some 28,000 clones detected, approximately 84% appear once; the ten largest clones hold about a sixth. The sample taken for sequencing was peripheral blood. The source of these receptors is a man aged 70 or older with active COVID-19.

V gene TRBV6-6 combines with J gene TRBJ1-2, with TRBD1 as a possible D gene (5 bases). Germline lookup yields CDR1 MNHNY and CDR2 SVGAGI (reference sequence). This CDR3 has 15 residues. V dropped 2 bases and J dropped 1 base, with 11 bases sitting between them. CDR3 bases: TGTGCCAGCAGTTACGAGACAAGGGGTAACTATGGCTACACCTTC. It yields the protein CASSYETRGNYGYTF.

The J gene is TRBJ2-6, the V gene TRBV11-3; possible D gene TRBD1, 5 bases. The CDR3 runs 16 residues. V lost 5 bases, J lost 2 bases, and 13 bases lay in between. The germline gives CDR1 SGHNT, CDR2 YENEEA. As DNA, the CDR3 is TGTGCCAGCAGCATGGGGCTTGGGGCTGGGGCCAACGTCCTGACTTTC. Protein sequence: CASSMGLGAGANVLTF.

The chain joins TRBV21-1 to TRBJ2-5; TRBD1 reflects the table's D call only, with no check against the DNA. TRBV21-1 is labeled a pseudogene. The CDR3 loop spans 14 amino acids. Written as DNA, the CDR3 is TGTGCCAGCAGCAAAGTCCCAGGGCATGAGACCCAGTACTTC. This sequence encodes CASSKVPGHETQYF.

This chain connects TRBV11-3 to TRBJ2-3; 9 bases line up with TRBD1. CDR1 is SGHNT and CDR2 is YENEEA in the germline V gene. CDR3 length equals 16 residues. The V and J ends lost 7 bases and 5 bases, in that order; junction bases with no gene match: 13. The CDR3 is CASTLGGGQGGDTQYF. The DNA for the CDR3 is TGTGCCAGCACCCTAGGCGGGGGACAGGGAGGAGATACGCAGTATTTT.

This clone was observed a single time. The rearrangement uses TRBV3-1 (or the pseudogene TRBV3-2) and TRBJ2-5, with TRBD1 as a possible D gene (5 bases). The V end lost 4 bases, the J end lost 2 bases, and 8 bases lay between the germline ends. CDR3 length: 13 amino acids. CDR1 is LGHDT, CDR2 YNNKEL, per germline (reference sequence). The CDR3 sequence: CASSPTAQETQYF. The CDR3 coding sequence is TGTGCCAGCAGCCCGACAGCACAAGAGACCCAGTACTTC.

V gene TRBV7-7 combines with J gene TRBJ2-3, with TRBD2 identical over 10 bases. Germline V gives CDR1 SSHAT, CDR2 FNYEAQ (reference sequence). The CDR3 runs 18 residues. J lost 1 base, V lost 1 base, and 8 bases had no gene match. The CDR3 sequence: CASSLGGGTSGGTDTQYF. The CDR3 nucleotides are TGTGCCAGCAGCTTAGGAGGAGGAACTAGCGGGGGCACAGATACGCAGTATTTT.

The gene calls are TRBV6-5 and TRBJ2-3; 9 nucleotides line up with TRBD2. CDR1 is MNHEY and CDR2 is SVGAGI in the germline V gene. CDR3 length: 15 residues. Germline trimming cut 8 bases from V and 3 bases from J; bases unmatched to any gene: 9. Written as DNA, the CDR3 is TGTGCCAGCTCAACCGCGGGAGGGAGAACAGATACGCAGTATTTT. It codes for CASSTAGGRTDTQYF.